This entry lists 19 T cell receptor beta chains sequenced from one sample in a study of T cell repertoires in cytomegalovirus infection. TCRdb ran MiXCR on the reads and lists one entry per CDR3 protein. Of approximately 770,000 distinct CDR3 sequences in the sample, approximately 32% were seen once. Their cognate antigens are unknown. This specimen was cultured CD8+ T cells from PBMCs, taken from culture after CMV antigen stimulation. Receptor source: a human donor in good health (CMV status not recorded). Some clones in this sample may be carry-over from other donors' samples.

CDR3 sequence: CASSPGIGGSNQPQHF. DNA of the CDR3: TGTGCCAGCAGTCCCGGCATTGGGGGTAGCAATCAGCCCCAGCATTTT. This sequence joins TRBV6-2 or TRBV6-3 and TRBJ1-5; weak D call: TRBD1 (5 bases). V was pared by 5 bases and J by 0 bases, with 14 bases between. In germline, CDR1 is MNHEY, CDR2 SVGEGT. This CDR3 has 16 amino acids.

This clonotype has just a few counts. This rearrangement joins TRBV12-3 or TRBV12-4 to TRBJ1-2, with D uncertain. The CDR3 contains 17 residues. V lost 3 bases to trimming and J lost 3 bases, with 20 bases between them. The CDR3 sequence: CASSFDVGGILDYGYTF. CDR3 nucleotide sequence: TGTGCCAGCAGTTTTGATGTTGGCGGGATTCTCGACTATGGCTACACCTTC.

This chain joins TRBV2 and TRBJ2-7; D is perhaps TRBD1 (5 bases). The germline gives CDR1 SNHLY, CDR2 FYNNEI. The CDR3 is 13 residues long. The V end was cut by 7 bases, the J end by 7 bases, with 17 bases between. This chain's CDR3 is CASNLIGAWEQYF. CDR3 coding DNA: TGTGCCAGCAATTTAATAGGGGCTTGGGAGCAGTACTTC. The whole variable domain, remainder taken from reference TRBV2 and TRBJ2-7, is EPEVTQTPSHQVTQMGQEVILRCVPISNHLYFYWYRQILGQKVEFLVSFYNNEISEKSEIFDDQFSVERPDGSNFTLKIRSTKLEDSAMYFCASNLIGAWEQYFGPGTRLTVT.

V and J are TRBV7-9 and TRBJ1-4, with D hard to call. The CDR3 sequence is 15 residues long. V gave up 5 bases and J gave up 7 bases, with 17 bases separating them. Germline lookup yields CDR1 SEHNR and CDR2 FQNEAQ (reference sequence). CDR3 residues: CASSHRHELGEKLFF. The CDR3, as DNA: TGTGCCAGCAGCCACCGACACGAATTGGGTGAAAAACTGTTTTTT.

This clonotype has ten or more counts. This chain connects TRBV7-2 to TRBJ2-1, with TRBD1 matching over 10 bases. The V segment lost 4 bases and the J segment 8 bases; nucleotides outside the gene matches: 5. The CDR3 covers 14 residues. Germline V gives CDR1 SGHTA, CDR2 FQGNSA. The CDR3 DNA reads TGTGCCAGCAGCTCGGGACAGGGGTTCCATGAGCAGTTCTTC. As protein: CASSSGQGFHEQFF.

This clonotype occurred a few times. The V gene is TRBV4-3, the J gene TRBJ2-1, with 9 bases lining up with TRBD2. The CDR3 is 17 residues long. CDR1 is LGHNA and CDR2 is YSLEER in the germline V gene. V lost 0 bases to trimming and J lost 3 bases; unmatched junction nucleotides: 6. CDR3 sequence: CASSQDLASGDYNEQFF. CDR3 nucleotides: TGCGCCAGCAGCCAAGATCTGGCTAGCGGGGACTACAATGAGCAGTTCTTC.

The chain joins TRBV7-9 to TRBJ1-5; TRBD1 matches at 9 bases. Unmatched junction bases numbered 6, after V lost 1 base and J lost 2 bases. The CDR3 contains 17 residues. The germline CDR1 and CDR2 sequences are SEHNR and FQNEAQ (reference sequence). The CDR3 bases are TGTGCCAGCAGCTTAGAACAGGGGGCTAGGGGCAATCAGCCCCAGCATTTT. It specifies CASSLEQGARGNQPQHF.

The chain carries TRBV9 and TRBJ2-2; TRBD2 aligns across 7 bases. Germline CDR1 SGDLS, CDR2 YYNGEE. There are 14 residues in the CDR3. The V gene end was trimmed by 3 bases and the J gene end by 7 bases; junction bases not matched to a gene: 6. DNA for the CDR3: TGTGCCAGCAGCGCCGGACTAGAGGGCGGGGAGCTGTTTTTT. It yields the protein CASSAGLEGGELFF.

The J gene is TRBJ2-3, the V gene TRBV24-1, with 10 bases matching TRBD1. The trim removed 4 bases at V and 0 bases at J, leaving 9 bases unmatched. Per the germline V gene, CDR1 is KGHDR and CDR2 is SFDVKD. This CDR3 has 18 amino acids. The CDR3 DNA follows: TGTGCCACCAGTGAATCCGGGACAGGGGCTACAAGCACAGATACGCAGTATTTT. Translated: CATSESGTGATSTDTQYF.

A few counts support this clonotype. As DNA, the CDR3 is TGTGCCAGCAGCCACCGGGACAACGCCTACGAGCAGTACGTC. Protein product: CASSHRDNAYEQYV. V is TRBV7-9 and J is TRBJ2-7, with D possibly being TRBD1 (6 bases). CDR1 and CDR2 from the germline V gene are SEHNR and FQNEAQ (reference sequence). The CDR3 is 14 amino acids. V lost 5 bases and J lost 2, with 13 bases in between.

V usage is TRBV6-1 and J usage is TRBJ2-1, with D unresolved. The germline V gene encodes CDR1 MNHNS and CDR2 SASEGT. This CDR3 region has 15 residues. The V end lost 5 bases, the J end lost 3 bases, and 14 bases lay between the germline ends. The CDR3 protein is CASSHPPQDYNEQFF. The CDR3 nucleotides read TGTGCCAGCAGTCACCCTCCGCAGGACTACAATGAGCAGTTCTTC.

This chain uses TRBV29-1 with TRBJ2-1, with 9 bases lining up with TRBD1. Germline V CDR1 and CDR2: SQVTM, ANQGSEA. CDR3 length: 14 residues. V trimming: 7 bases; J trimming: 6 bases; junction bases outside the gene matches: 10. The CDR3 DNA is TGCAGCGCGACAACAGGGGGCGCGGGCAATGAGCAGTTCTTC. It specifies CSATTGGAGNEQFF.

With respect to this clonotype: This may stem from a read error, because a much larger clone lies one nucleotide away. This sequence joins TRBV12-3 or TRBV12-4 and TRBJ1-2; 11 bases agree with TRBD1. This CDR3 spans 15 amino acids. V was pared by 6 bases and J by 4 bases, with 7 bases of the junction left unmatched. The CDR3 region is CASSPGQGVAYGYTF. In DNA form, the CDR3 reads TGTGCCAGCAGCCCGGGACAGGGGGTGGCCTATGGCTACACCTTC.

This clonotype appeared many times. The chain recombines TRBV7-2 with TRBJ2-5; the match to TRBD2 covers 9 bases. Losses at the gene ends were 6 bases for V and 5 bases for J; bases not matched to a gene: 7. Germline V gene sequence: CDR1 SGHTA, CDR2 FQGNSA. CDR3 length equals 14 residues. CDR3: CASSSRGGLETQYF. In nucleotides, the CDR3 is TGTGCCAGCAGTTCGCGGGGGGGCCTCGAGACCCAGTACTTC.

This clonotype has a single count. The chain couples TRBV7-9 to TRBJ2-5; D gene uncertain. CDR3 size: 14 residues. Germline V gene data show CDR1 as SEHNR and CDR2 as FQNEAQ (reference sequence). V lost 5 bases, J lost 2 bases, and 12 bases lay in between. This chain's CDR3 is CASSPLNSQETQYF. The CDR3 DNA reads TGTGCCAGCAGCCCTCTTAACAGTCAAGAGACCCAGTACTTC.

The CDR3 is CASSERTGSYEQYF. CDR3 DNA: TGTGCCAGCAGCGAGAGGACAGGCTCCTACGAGCAGTACTTC. This chain joins TRBV7-4 and TRBJ2-7; TRBD1 agrees at 7 bases. The V gene end was trimmed by 5 bases and the J gene end by 0 bases; junction bases not matched to a gene: 4. The CDR3 is 14 residues long. The germline gives CDR1 SGHVT, CDR2 SQSDAQ. Looking up the rest from reference TRBV7-4 and TRBJ2-7 gives the full variable domain: GAGVSQSPRYKVAKRGRDVALRCDSISGHVTLYWYRQTLGQGSEVLTYSQSDAQRDKSGRPSGRFSAERPERSVSTLKIQRTEQGDSAVYLCASSERTGSYEQYFGPGTRLTVT.

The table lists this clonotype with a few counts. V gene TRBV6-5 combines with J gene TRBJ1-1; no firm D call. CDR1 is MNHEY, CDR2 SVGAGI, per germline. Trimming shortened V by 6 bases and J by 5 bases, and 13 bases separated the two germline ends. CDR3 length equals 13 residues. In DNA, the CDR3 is TGTGCCAGCAGATCCGGGTTCTTGACTGAAGCTTTCTTT. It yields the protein CASRSGFLTEAFF.

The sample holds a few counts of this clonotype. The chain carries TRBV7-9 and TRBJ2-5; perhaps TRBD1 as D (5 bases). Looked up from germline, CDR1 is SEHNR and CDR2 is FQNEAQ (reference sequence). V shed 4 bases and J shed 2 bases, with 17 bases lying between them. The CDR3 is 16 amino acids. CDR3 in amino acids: CASSSSHGAGQETQYF. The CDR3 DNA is TGTGCCAGCAGCTCGAGCCATGGGGCAGGGCAAGAGACCCAGTACTTC.

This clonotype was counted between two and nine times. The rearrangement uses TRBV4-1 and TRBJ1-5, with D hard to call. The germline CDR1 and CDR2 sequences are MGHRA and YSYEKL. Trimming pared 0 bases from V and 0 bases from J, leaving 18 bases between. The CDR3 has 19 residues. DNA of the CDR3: TGCGCCAGCAGCCAAGACCCTATTTCGGTCAGTTATAGCAATCAGCCCCAGCATTTT. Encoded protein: CASSQDPISVSYSNQPQHF.